The clone carrying this T cell receptor (beta chain) was found once. Its cognate antigen is unknown. The sample comes from a study of post-analysis software for immune sequencing data. As for the study in general: In terms of disease course, relapsing-remitting, secondary progressive and progressive-relapsing multiple sclerosis were included. Findings and limits, study-wide: Patients used a few TRBV segments, including TRBV5-6, TRBV5-1 and TRBV20-1, more often than controls.

Sequencing libraries made from TCR beta cDNA carried unique molecular identifiers. MiXCR was run by TCRdb on the PCR reads, yielding one entry per CDR3 protein. This sample has about 430,000 distinct CDR3 sequences, with approximately 39% found just once. Germline V gene sequence: CDR1 MDHEN, CDR2 SYDVKM. V was clipped by 3 bases and J by 2 bases, with 11 bases between them. The CDR3 has 15 amino acids. This TCR derives from a girl aged 2 to 9 with multiple sclerosis. This chain connects TRBV28 to TRBJ1-5; weak D call: TRBD1 (5 bases). Sequenced: blood. CDR3 nucleotide sequence: TGTGCCAGCAGTTTGAAGGGGTCGCGCAATCAGCCCCAGCATTTT. Translated, it gives CASSLKGSRNQPQHF.